A selection of T cell receptor beta chains follows, all from one sample in a study of OX40 agonist ivuxolimab in advanced cancers. Profiled with immunoSEQ multiplex PCR; TCRdb holds only in-frame clones, not every one. Here the sample spans 80,000 to 100,000 clones, about nine tenths being singletons. Sequenced material: CD4+ or CD8+ T cells sorted from blood, taken in a trial of the OX40 agonist ivuxolimab. These receptors were taken from an adult with an advanced solid tumor such as melanoma, head and neck, liver or kidney cancer. Each CDR3 is given with its conserved first and last residue. The D gene is left open where the match is weak.

CDR3: CASSSQTTGGWLGNTIYF
V: TRBV7-2
D: TRBD1

CDR3: CASSLVEISYEQYF
V: TRBV7-2
D: NA

CDR3: CASSKILPAPSGNTIYF
V: TRBV5-6
D: NA

CDR3: CASSLEGTGELFF
V: TRBV5-1
D: NA

CDR3: CASSEDHRGGGYTF
V: TRBV25-1
D: TRBD1

CDR3: CASSQETGTYRETQYF
V: TRBV4-1
D: NA

CDR3: CASTVAGTATDTQYF
V: TRBV5-6
D: TRBD1

CDR3: CASTGGQPNSPLHF
V: TRBV7-8
D: TRBD1

CDR3: CASSRTSGGSYEQYF
V: TRBV9
D: TRBD2

CDR3: CASSTQPTGGAYEQYF
V: TRBV5-1
D: TRBD1

CDR3: CASSPDRGTEAFF
V: TRBV11-2
D: NA

CDR3: CASSNGGWWGRNGELFF
V: TRBV19
D: NA

CDR3: CASSKRGLASTDTQYF
V: TRBV19
D: NA

CDR3: CASSENGGPGNTIYF
V: TRBV6-1
D: NA

CDR3: CSVEDQGRTEAFF
V: TRBV29-1
D: NA

CDR3: CASSTWGETQYF
V: TRBV5-8
D: NA

CDR3: CASRGTTTYGYTF
V: TRBV6-1
D: NA

CDR3: CASSFHPLEQFF
V: TRBV7-9
D: NA

CDR3: CASSFRQATNTEAFF
V: TRBV5-4
D: NA

CDR3: CASSYLGGGTDTQYF
V: TRBV6-5
D: NA

CDR3: CATSPDRVRYEQYF
V: TRBV15
D: TRBD1

CDR3: CSGSNTEAFF
V: TRBV29-1
D: NA

CDR3: CASSPRVDPSSYEQYF
V: TRBV18
D: NA

CDR3: CAALTAGTLNTEAFF
V: TRBV7-9
D: NA

CDR3: CASSQGGLYNEQFF
V: TRBV4-1
D: NA

CDR3: CASSFRQTYNSPLHF
V: TRBV6-5
D: NA

CDR3: CASTSPGLAPYNEQFF
V: TRBV7-2
D: TRBD2

CDR3: CASSLERGVGGASYNEQFF
V: TRBV11-3
D: NA

CDR3: CASSMGQDYGYTF
V: TRBV7-9
D: TRBD1

CDR3: CASSPVGTPGETQYF
V: TRBV5-8
D: NA

CDR3: CASSLTGTLGYTF
V: TRBV28
D: NA

CDR3: CASSAITADYGYTF
V: TRBV5-1
D: NA

CDR3: CASSTEGGRGPLHF
V: TRBV5-5
D: NA

CDR3: CASSFEQGSSPLHF
V: TRBV5-6
D: NA

CDR3: CASSSDSEQYF
V: TRBV5-4
D: NA

CDR3: CASSQDEGTGDNEKLFF
V: TRBV4-2
D: TRBD1

CDR3: CASSGQGGSPLHF
V: TRBV6-1
D: TRBD1

CDR3: CASRFAGTSVQQYF
V: TRBV6-6
D: TRBD2

CDR3: CAWRGTGLEQYF
V: TRBV30
D: TRBD1

CDR3: CASSQGSRAGGSSEQYF
V: TRBV4-2
D: TRBD1

CDR3: CASSESQAGQPQHF
V: TRBV6-1
D: NA